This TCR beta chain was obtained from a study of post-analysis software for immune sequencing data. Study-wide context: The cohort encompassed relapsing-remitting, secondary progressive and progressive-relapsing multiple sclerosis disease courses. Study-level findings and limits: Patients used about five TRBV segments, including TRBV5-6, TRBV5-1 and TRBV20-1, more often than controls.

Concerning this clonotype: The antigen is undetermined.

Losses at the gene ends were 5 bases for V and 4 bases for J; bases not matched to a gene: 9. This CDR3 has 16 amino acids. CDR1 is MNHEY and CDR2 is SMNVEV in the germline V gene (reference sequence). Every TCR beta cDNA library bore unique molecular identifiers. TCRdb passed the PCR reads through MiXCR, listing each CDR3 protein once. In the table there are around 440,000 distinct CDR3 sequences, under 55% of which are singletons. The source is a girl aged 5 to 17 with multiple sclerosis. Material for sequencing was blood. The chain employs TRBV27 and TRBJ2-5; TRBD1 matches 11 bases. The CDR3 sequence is CASSPRGQGAAETQYF. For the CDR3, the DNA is TGTGCCAGCAGTCCCCGAGGACAGGGGGCAGCAGAGACCCAGTACTTC.